This TCR beta chain was obtained from a study of long-term antiretroviral therapy in people with HIV. Study-wide results and caveats: Gathering of blood took place between about 2003 and 2017, possibly under older ART regimens.

Only one count was recorded for this clone. The antigen remains undetermined. This CDR3 is built from 15 residues. CDR1 and CDR2 from the germline V gene are LNHNV and YYDKDF (reference sequence). V shed 4 bases and J shed 2 bases, with 15 bases lying between them. Prior to DNA extraction, the samples held about 0.95-10 million cryopreserved PBMC. Running of the v3.0 immunoSEQ assay took place at survey level. TCRdb keeps only in-frame clones here, not all; method: immunoSEQ multiplex PCR. In the table there are around 15,000 clones, 70% to 90% of which are singletons. The V call is TRBV15, the J call TRBJ2-7; D may match TRBD1 or TRBD2 (5 bases each). The TCR was taken from a man aged 50-59 years with HIV. Sequences were derived from unsorted PBMCs, sampled 6.9 years after starting antiretroviral therapy. The chain's CDR3 is CATSNSRDRPYEQYF. CDR3 DNA sequence: TGTGCCACCAGCAATTCGAGGGACCGCCCCTACGAGCAGTACTTC.